This T cell receptor (beta chain) was obtained from a study of cytomegalovirus exposure and HLA in healthy donors. Primers included in the PCR were 60 Vbeta and 13 Jbeta primers. Generated by immunoSEQ multiplex PCR, the TCRdb table keeps only in-frame clones and is missing some. The data hold around 170,000 clones, with roughly 84% observed a single time. Sampled while nominally healthy, donors likely had unrecorded immune exposures. This clone showed up just once. Its cognate antigen is unknown. Whole-study results and caveats: Available immune exposure information covered CMV serostatus only. The likely explanation for a cluster of highly shared sequence variants was sequencing artifact. Several V segments, TRBV6-2 and TRBV6-3 among them, could not be told apart and were dropped.

Unmatched junction bases numbered 6, after V lost 4 bases and J lost 0 bases. This CDR3 comprises 16 residues. Germline-derived CDR1 and CDR2 are SGHRS and YFSETQ. This chain joins TRBV5-1 and TRBJ2-2; the match to TRBD1 covers 7 bases. The sequenced material came from PBMCs. This TCR came from a boy between 2 and 15 years old in good health and CMV-seronegative. CDR3 in DNA: TGCGCCAGCAGCCATGGGGACAGCCCGAACACCGGGGAGCTGTTTTTT. This codes for CASSHGDSPNTGELFF.